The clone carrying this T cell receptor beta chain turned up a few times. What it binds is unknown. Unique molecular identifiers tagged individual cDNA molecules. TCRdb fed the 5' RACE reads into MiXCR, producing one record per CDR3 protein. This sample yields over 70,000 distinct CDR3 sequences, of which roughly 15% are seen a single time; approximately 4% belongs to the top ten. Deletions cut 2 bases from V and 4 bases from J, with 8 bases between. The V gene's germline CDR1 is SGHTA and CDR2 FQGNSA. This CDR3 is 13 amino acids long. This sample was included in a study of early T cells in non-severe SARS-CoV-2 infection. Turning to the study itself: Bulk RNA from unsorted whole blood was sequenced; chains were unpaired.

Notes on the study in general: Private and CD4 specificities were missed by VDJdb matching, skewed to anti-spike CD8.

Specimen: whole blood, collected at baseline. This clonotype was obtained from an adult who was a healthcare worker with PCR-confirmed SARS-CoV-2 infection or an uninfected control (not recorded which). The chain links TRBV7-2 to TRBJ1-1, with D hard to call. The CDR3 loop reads CASSLRDGTEAFF. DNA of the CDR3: TGTGCCAGCAGCTTACGAGATGGCACTGAAGCTTTCTTT.